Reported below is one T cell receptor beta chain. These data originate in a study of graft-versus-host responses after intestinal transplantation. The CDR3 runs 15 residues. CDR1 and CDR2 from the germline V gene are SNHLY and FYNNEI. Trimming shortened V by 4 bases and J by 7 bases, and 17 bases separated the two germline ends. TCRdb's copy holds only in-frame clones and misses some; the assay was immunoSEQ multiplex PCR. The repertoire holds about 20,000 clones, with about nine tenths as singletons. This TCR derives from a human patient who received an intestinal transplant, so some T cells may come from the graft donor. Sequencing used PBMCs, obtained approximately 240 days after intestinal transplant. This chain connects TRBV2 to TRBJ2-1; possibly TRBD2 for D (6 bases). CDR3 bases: TGTGCCAGCAGTGCGGGCGGGGAAGTACAGAATGAGCAGTTCTTC. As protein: CASSAGGEVQNEQFF.